The rows below give T cell receptor beta chains drawn from one sample of a study of T cell changes during pregnancy in multiple sclerosis. Using immunoSEQ multiplex PCR, the repertoire was profiled, and TCRdb retains in-frame clones only, with some absent. Of some 30,000 clones in the sample, approximately 89% are singletons; the top ten hold about 6.4%. The sample was CD8+ T cells from peripheral blood mononuclear cells, taken after pregnancy. These receptors were collected from a female donor with multiple sclerosis, enrolled in a pregnancy study. The CDR3 runs from the conserved cysteine through the conserved F or W. Fields, in order: clone size, D gene, J gene, V gene, CDR3 length, CDR3 protein, CDR3 DNA. The D gene is left open where the match is weak. Clone size is given for some rows only: seen once, a few or many times, or a class if the clone is expanded.

clone_size: -; d_call: TRBD1; j_call: TRBJ2-2; v_call: TRBV11-3; cdr3_length: 16; cdr3_aa: CASSQTGGDMAGELFF; cdr3_nt: TGTGCCAGCAGCCAGACAGGGGGCGATATGGCCGGGGAGCTGTTTTTT
clone_size: -; d_call: -; j_call: TRBJ2-2; v_call: TRBV2; cdr3_length: 15; cdr3_aa: CASSEVGRSTGELFF; cdr3_nt: TGTGCCAGCAGTGAAGTTGGCAGATCCACCGGGGAGCTGTTTTTT
clone_size: -; d_call: -; j_call: TRBJ1-1; v_call: TRBV10-3; cdr3_length: 15; cdr3_aa: CAISEVGELNTEAFF; cdr3_nt: TGTGCCATCAGTGAAGTGGGCGAGTTGAACACTGAAGCTTTCTTT
clone_size: -; d_call: -; j_call: TRBJ2-3; v_call: TRBV18; cdr3_length: 18; cdr3_aa: CASSPIPFEHASTDTQYF; cdr3_nt: TGTGCCAGCTCACCAATCCCATTTGAACATGCTAGCACAGATACGCAGTATTTT
clone_size: -; d_call: TRBD2; j_call: TRBJ2-5; v_call: TRBV5-1; cdr3_length: 16; cdr3_aa: CASSSRLAGVRETQYF; cdr3_nt: TGCGCCAGCAGCTCCCGACTAGCGGGAGTTCGAGAGACCCAGTACTTC
clone_size: -; d_call: TRBD2; j_call: TRBJ2-7; v_call: TRBV10-3; cdr3_length: 19; cdr3_aa: CAISESIDFPSGAPYEQYF; cdr3_nt: TGTGCCATCAGTGAGTCGATTGATTTTCCTAGCGGGGCCCCCTACGAGCAGTACTTC
clone_size: -; d_call: -; j_call: TRBJ1-5; v_call: TRBV5-1; cdr3_length: 16; cdr3_aa: CASSLESGGGNQPQHF; cdr3_nt: TGCGCCAGCAGTTTAGAAAGTGGGGGAGGGAATCAGCCCCAGCATTTT
clone_size: -; d_call: -; j_call: TRBJ2-2; v_call: TRBV7-9; cdr3_length: 15; cdr3_aa: CASSFGEINTGELFF; cdr3_nt: TGTGCCAGCAGCTTCGGGGAAATTAACACCGGGGAGCTGTTTTTT
clone_size: -; d_call: -; j_call: TRBJ1-1; v_call: TRBV6-1; cdr3_length: 13; cdr3_aa: CASRLPYNTEAFF; cdr3_nt: TGTGCCAGCAGGCTACCTTACAACACTGAAGCTTTCTTT
clone_size: -; d_call: TRBD1; j_call: TRBJ2-1; v_call: TRBV7-3; cdr3_length: 16; cdr3_aa: CASSLSGTGVNNEQFF; cdr3_nt: TGTGCCAGCAGCTTAAGTGGGACAGGGGTTAACAATGAGCAGTTCTTC
clone_size: -; d_call: -; j_call: TRBJ1-1; v_call: TRBV6-5; cdr3_length: 11; cdr3_aa: CASSYEAEAFF; cdr3_nt: TGTGCCAGCAGTTACGAGGCCGAAGCTTTCTTT
clone_size: -; d_call: TRBD2; j_call: TRBJ2-3; v_call: TRBV6-1; cdr3_length: 16; cdr3_aa: CASSELLAGNTDTQYF; cdr3_nt: TGTGCCAGCAGTGAACTACTAGCGGGTAACACAGATACGCAGTATTTT
clone_size: -; d_call: -; j_call: TRBJ2-3; v_call: TRBV5-6; cdr3_length: 14; cdr3_aa: CASSLVSRADTQYF; cdr3_nt: TGTGCCAGCAGCTTGGTATCTCGGGCAGATACGCAGTATTTT
clone_size: -; d_call: -; j_call: TRBJ1-5; v_call: TRBV4-1; cdr3_length: 19; cdr3_aa: CASSQDQGGAFYSNQPQHF; cdr3_nt: TGCGCCAGCAGCCAAGATCAGGGTGGGGCATTTTACAGCAATCAGCCCCAGCATTTT
clone_size: -; d_call: TRBD2; j_call: TRBJ2-3; v_call: TRBV4-1; cdr3_length: 18; cdr3_aa: CASSQVGGSGFIADTQYF; cdr3_nt: TGCGCCAGCAGCCAAGTGGGCGGGAGCGGGTTTATCGCGGATACGCAGTATTTT
clone_size: few; d_call: -; j_call: TRBJ1-1; v_call: TRBV18; cdr3_length: 14; cdr3_aa: CASSPEAMNTEAFF; cdr3_nt: TGTGCCAGCTCACCAGAGGCCATGAACACTGAAGCTTTCTTT
clone_size: -; d_call: TRBD1; j_call: TRBJ1-1; v_call: TRBV4-1; cdr3_length: 16; cdr3_aa: CASSHNGGGLYTEAFF; cdr3_nt: TGCGCCAGCAGCCACAATGGAGGGGGCCTGTACACTGAAGCTTTCTTT
clone_size: -; d_call: TRBD1; j_call: TRBJ1-5; v_call: TRBV6-4; cdr3_length: 15; cdr3_aa: CASRSRDRLNQPQHF; cdr3_nt: TGTGCCAGCAGAAGTCGGGACAGACTAAATCAGCCCCAGCATTTT
clone_size: -; d_call: TRBD1; j_call: TRBJ1-3; v_call: TRBV7-9; cdr3_length: 16; cdr3_aa: CASSPGTGGTGNTIYF; cdr3_nt: TGTGCCAGCAGCCCCGGGACAGGGGGTACTGGAAACACCATATATTTT
clone_size: -; d_call: -; j_call: TRBJ1-1; v_call: TRBV6-5; cdr3_length: 16; cdr3_aa: CASSYTAGALAKEAFF; cdr3_nt: TGTGCCAGCAGTTACACTGCAGGGGCACTTGCGAAAGAAGCTTTCTTT
clone_size: -; d_call: TRBD1; j_call: TRBJ1-5; v_call: TRBV18; cdr3_length: 18; cdr3_aa: CASSPYPPDRVSHQPQHF; cdr3_nt: TGTGCCAGCTCACCTTACCCCCCCGACAGGGTTAGTCATCAGCCCCAGCATTTT
clone_size: -; d_call: TRBD1; j_call: TRBJ1-4; v_call: TRBV5-1; cdr3_length: 13; cdr3_aa: CASARTGGEKLFF; cdr3_nt: TGCGCCAGCGCTCGGACAGGGGGAGAAAAACTGTTTTTT
clone_size: -; d_call: TRBD1; j_call: TRBJ1-5; v_call: TRBV23-1; cdr3_length: 14; cdr3_aa: CASRTDRACRPQHF; cdr3_nt: TGCGCCAGCAGGACAGACAGGGCCTGCCGGCCCCAGCATTTT
clone_size: -; d_call: TRBD1; j_call: TRBJ2-1; v_call: TRBV30; cdr3_length: 18; cdr3_aa: CAWSDGTDNLIPYNEQFF; cdr3_nt: TGTGCCTGGTCTGACGGGACAGACAATTTAATTCCCTACAATGAGCAGTTCTTC
clone_size: many; d_call: TRBD1; j_call: TRBJ2-7; v_call: TRBV6-6; cdr3_length: 14; cdr3_aa: CASSSGTGGDEQYF; cdr3_nt: TGTGCCAGCAGTTCCGGGACAGGGGGCGACGAGCAGTACTTC
clone_size: -; d_call: TRBD2; j_call: TRBJ2-3; v_call: TRBV5-1; cdr3_length: 16; cdr3_aa: CASSRIAGEITDTQYF; cdr3_nt: TGCGCCAGCAGCAGGATAGCGGGAGAGATTACAGATACGCAGTATTTT
clone_size: -; d_call: TRBD1; j_call: TRBJ2-1; v_call: TRBV5-4; cdr3_length: 19; cdr3_aa: CASSLKYGTGGAVHNEQFF; cdr3_nt: TGTGCCAGCAGCTTAAAATACGGTACAGGGGGCGCAGTACACAATGAGCAGTTCTTC
clone_size: -; d_call: TRBD2; j_call: TRBJ2-7; v_call: TRBV5-1; cdr3_length: 14; cdr3_aa: CASTLAGGSYEQYF; cdr3_nt: TGCGCCAGCACACTAGCGGGAGGGTCCTACGAGCAGTACTTC
clone_size: -; d_call: TRBD2; j_call: TRBJ2-7; v_call: TRBV4-1; cdr3_length: 16; cdr3_aa: CASSQDLASGSYEQYF; cdr3_nt: TGCGCCAGCAGCCAAGATCTGGCTAGCGGGAGCTACGAGCAGTACTTC
clone_size: -; d_call: TRBD1; j_call: TRBJ2-3; v_call: TRBV4-3; cdr3_length: 16; cdr3_aa: CASSQGATGDTDTQYF; cdr3_nt: TGCGCCAGCAGCCAAGGGGCGACAGGGGACACAGATACGCAGTATTTT
clone_size: -; d_call: -; j_call: TRBJ2-1; v_call: TRBV4-1; cdr3_length: 15; cdr3_aa: CASSQVMERYNEQFF; cdr3_nt: TGCGCCAGCAGCCAAGTTATGGAGCGGTACAATGAGCAGTTCTTC
clone_size: -; d_call: -; j_call: TRBJ1-4; v_call: TRBV29-1; cdr3_length: 14; cdr3_aa: CSALGWADNEKLFF; cdr3_nt: TGCAGCGCTCTCGGTTGGGCAGATAATGAAAAACTGTTTTTT
clone_size: -; d_call: -; j_call: TRBJ2-5; v_call: TRBV5-1; cdr3_length: 12; cdr3_aa: CASSLEGETQYF; cdr3_nt: TGCGCCAGCAGCTTGGAGGGGGAGACCCAGTACTTC
clone_size: -; d_call: TRBD2; j_call: TRBJ2-1; v_call: TRBV28; cdr3_length: 17; cdr3_aa: CASSLSTSGNSYNEQFF; cdr3_nt: TGTGCCAGCAGTTTATCGACTAGCGGGAATTCCTACAATGAGCAGTTCTTC
clone_size: -; d_call: TRBD2; j_call: TRBJ2-7; v_call: TRBV28; cdr3_length: 16; cdr3_aa: CASNTWASGISREQYF; cdr3_nt: TGTGCCAGCAATACTTGGGCTAGCGGGATCTCCCGCGAGCAGTACTTC
clone_size: -; d_call: -; j_call: TRBJ2-2; v_call: TRBV29-1; cdr3_length: 18; cdr3_aa: CSVEDSRQGMGNAGELFF; cdr3_nt: TGCAGCGTTGAAGATTCGAGGCAGGGGATGGGTAATGCCGGGGAGCTGTTTTTT
clone_size: -; d_call: -; j_call: TRBJ2-7; v_call: TRBV29-1; cdr3_length: 12; cdr3_aa: CSVGDSSYEQYF; cdr3_nt: TGCAGCGTTGGCGACAGCTCCTACGAGCAGTACTTC
clone_size: -; d_call: TRBD1; j_call: TRBJ2-5; v_call: TRBV27; cdr3_length: 18; cdr3_aa: CASSSLLNPGQGGETQYF; cdr3_nt: TGTGCCAGCAGTTCCCTTCTGAATCCCGGACAGGGCGGGGAGACCCAGTACTTC
clone_size: once; d_call: -; j_call: TRBJ2-5; v_call: TRBV7-8; cdr3_length: 15; cdr3_aa: CASSFQPGHQETQYF; cdr3_nt: TGTGCCAGCAGCTTCCAGCCGGGACATCAAGAGACCCAGTACTTC
clone_size: -; d_call: TRBD2; j_call: TRBJ2-1; v_call: TRBV28; cdr3_length: 17; cdr3_aa: CASSSPIAGDGYNEQFF; cdr3_nt: TGTGCCAGCAGCTCCCCCATAGCGGGAGACGGCTACAATGAGCAGTTCTTC
clone_size: -; d_call: -; j_call: TRBJ2-1; v_call: TRBV10-3; cdr3_length: 18; cdr3_aa: CAISEPDVAGSGSNEQFF; cdr3_nt: TGTGCCATCAGTGAGCCAGACGTAGCCGGGAGTGGTAGTAATGAGCAGTTCTTC
clone_size: -; d_call: -; j_call: TRBJ1-1; v_call: TRBV7-6; cdr3_length: 13; cdr3_aa: CASSLTLGRSAFF; cdr3_nt: TGTGCCAGCAGCTTAACTCTCGGGAGATCGGCTTTCTTT
clone_size: -; d_call: -; j_call: TRBJ1-2; v_call: TRBV4-3; cdr3_length: 15; cdr3_aa: CASSQDVRGWNGYTF; cdr3_nt: TGCGCCAGCAGCCAAGATGTAAGGGGATGGAATGGCTACACCTTC
clone_size: -; d_call: TRBD2; j_call: TRBJ2-1; v_call: TRBV16; cdr3_length: 17; cdr3_aa: CASSQSGGEGSYNEQFF; cdr3_nt: TGTGCCAGCAGCCAATCCGGGGGGGAGGGCTCCTACAATGAGCAGTTCTTC
clone_size: -; d_call: -; j_call: TRBJ1-2; v_call: TRBV9; cdr3_length: 15; cdr3_aa: CASSGHRAKGYGYTF; cdr3_nt: TGTGCCAGCAGCGGCCACAGGGCCAAAGGCTATGGCTACACCTTC
clone_size: -; d_call: -; j_call: TRBJ2-7; v_call: TRBV7-6; cdr3_length: 16; cdr3_aa: CASSLVDSVGTYEQYF; cdr3_nt: TGTGCCAGCAGCTTAGTTGACAGTGTGGGAACATACGAGCAGTACTTC